These 2 T cell receptor beta chains were all obtained from the same sample, sequenced in a study of early T cells in non-severe SARS-CoV-2 infection (dated by TCRdb to about 2021). The library was built by means of 5' RACE. Sequencer: NextSeq 500. TCRdb passed the public sequencing reads through fastp at Q25 and MiXCR, retaining productive beta sequences. CDR3 protein sequences are deduplicated, and each keeps its most common genes and DNA. The sample contains some 88,000 distinct CDR3 sequences, 16% of them found a single time. The ten biggest clones cover 4.5% to 6.5% of the sample. Sequenced here: whole blood, sampled at baseline. These receptors were obtained from an adult who was a healthcare worker with PCR-confirmed SARS-CoV-2 infection or an uninfected control (not recorded which).

This chain connects TRBV5-6 to TRBJ2-5; no definite D call. The V end was cut by 1 base, the J end by 4 bases, with 17 bases between. The CDR3 spans 16 residues. The germline V gene has CDR1 SGHDT and CDR2 YYEEEE. The DNA of the CDR3 is TGTGCCAGCAGCTTGCCTCGGTCCCGGGTAAGAGAGACCCAGTACTTC. Amino acid sequence: CASSLPRSRVRETQYF. The full variable domain, with the rest looked up from reference TRBV5-6 and TRBJ2-5, is DAGVTQSPTHLIKTRGQQVTLRCSPKSGHDTVSWYQQALGQGPQFIFQYYEEEERQRGNFPDRFSGHQFPNYSSELNVNALLLGDSALYLCASSLPRSRVRETQYFGPGTRLLVL.

The CDR3 sequence is CSASRGRAAETQYF. The CDR3 nucleotides read TGCAGTGCTAGTAGGGGGAGGGCGGCAGAGACCCAGTACTTC. V usage is TRBV20-1 and J usage is TRBJ2-5, with a weak D call TRBD2 (7 bases). CDR1 is DFQATT and CDR2 is SNEGSKA in the germline V gene (reference sequence). V dropped 3 bases and J dropped 4 bases, with 15 bases sitting between them. This CDR3 is 14 amino acids long.